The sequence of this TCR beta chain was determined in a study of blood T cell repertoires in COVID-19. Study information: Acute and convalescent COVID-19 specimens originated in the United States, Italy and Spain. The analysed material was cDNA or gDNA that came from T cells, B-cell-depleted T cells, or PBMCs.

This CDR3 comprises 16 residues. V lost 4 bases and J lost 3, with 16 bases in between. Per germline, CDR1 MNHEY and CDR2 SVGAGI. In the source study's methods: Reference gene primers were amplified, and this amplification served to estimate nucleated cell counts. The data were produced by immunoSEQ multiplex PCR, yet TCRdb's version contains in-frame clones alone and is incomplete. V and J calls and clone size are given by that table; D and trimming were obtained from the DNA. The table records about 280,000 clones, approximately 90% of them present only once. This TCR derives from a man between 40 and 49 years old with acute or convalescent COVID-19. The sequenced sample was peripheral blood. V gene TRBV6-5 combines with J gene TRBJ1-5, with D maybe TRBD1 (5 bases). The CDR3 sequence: CASSLLTGNLNQPQHF. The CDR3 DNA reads TGTGCCAGCAGTTTATTAACAGGTAATCTCAATCAGCCCCAGCATTTT.